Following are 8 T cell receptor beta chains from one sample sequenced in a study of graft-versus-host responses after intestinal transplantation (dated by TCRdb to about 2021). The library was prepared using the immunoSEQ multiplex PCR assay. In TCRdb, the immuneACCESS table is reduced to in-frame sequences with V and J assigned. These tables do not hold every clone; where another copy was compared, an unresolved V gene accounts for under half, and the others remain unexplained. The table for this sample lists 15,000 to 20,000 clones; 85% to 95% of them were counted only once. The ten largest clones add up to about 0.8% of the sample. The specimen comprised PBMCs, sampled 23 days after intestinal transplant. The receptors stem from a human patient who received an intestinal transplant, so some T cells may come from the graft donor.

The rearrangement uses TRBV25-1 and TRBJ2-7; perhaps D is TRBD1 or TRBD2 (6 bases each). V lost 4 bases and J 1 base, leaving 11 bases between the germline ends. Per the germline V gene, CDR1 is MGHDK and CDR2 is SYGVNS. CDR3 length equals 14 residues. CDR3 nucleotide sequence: TGTGCCAGCAGTGGGGGGGCACCTTCCTACGAGCAGTACTTC. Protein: CASSGGAPSYEQYF.

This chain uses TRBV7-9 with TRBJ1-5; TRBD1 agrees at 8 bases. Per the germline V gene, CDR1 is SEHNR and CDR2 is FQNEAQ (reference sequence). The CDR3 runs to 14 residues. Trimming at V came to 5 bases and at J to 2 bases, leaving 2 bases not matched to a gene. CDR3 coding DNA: TGTGCCAGCAGCCAGGACAGGGGCAATCAGCCCCAGCATTTT. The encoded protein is CASSQDRGNQPQHF.

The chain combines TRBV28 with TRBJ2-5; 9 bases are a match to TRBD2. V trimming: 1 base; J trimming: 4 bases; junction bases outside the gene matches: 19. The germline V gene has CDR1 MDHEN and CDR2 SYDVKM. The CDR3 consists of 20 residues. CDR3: CASSLFGLGARGREGETQYF. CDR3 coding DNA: TGTGCCAGCAGTTTATTCGGACTGGGAGCCCGCGGGAGGGAGGGAGAGACCCAGTACTTC.

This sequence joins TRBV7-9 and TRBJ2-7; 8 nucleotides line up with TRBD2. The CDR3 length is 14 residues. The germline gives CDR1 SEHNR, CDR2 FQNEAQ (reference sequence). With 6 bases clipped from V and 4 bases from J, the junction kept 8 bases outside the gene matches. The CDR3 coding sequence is TGTGCCAGCAGGGCCGGGACTAGTTCATACGAGCAGTACTTC. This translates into CASRAGTSSYEQYF. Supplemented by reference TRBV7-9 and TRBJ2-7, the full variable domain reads DTGVSQNPRHKITKRGQNVTFRCDPISEHNRLYWYRQTLGQGPEFLTYFQNEAQLEKSRLLSDRFSAERPKGSFSTLEIQRTEQGDSAMYLCASRAGTSSYEQYFGPGTRLTVT.

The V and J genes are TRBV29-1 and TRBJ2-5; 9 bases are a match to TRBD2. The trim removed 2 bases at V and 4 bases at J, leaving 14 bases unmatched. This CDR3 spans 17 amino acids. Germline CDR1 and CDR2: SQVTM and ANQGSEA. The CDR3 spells CSVEINGVAGGPETQYF. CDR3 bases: TGCAGCGTTGAAATTAATGGGGTGGCGGGAGGGCCAGAGACCCAGTACTTC.

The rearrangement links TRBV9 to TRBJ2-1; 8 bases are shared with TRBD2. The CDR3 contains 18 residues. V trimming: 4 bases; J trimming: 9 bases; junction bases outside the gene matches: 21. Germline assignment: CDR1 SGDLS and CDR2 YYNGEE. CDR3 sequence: CASSPTQVAGFPRGEQFF. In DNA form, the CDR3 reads TGTGCCAGCAGCCCCACCCAGGTAGCGGGATTTCCAAGGGGTGAGCAGTTCTTC.

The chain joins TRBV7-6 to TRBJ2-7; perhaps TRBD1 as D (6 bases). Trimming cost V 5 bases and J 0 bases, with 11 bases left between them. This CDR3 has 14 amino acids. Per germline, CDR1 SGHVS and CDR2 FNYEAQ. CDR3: CASSPPGHSYEQYF. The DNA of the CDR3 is TGTGCCAGCAGCCCCCCGGGACACTCCTACGAGCAGTACTTC.

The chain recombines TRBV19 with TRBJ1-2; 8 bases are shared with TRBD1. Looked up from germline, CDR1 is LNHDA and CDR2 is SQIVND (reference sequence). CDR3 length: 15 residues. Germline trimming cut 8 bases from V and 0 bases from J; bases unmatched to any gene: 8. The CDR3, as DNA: TGTGCCAGTCTCCCAGACAGGGGAACTAACTATGGCTACACCTTC. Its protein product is CASLPDRGTNYGYTF.